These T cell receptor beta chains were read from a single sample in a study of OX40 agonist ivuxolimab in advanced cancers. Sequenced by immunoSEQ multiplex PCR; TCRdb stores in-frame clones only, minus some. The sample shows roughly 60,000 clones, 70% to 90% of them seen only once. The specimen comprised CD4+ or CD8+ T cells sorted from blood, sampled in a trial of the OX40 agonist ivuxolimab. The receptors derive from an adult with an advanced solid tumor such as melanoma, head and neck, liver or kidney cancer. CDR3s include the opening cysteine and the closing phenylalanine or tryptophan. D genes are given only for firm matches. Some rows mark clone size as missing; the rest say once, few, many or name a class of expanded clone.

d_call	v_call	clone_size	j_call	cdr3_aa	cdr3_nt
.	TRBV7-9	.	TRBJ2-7	CASRGQSYEQYF	TGTGCCAGCAGAGGCCAGAGCTACGAGCAGTACTTC
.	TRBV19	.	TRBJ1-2	CASSKLLGNRGYTF	TGTGCCAGTTCGAAATTATTGGGGAACCGCGGCTACACCTTC
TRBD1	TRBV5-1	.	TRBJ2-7	CASSFARSDRGRYEQYF	TGCGCCAGCAGCTTTGCCCGATCGGACAGGGGGCGATACGAGCAGTACTTC
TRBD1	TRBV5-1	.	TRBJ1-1	CASSGTQGGFTEAFF	TGCGCCAGCAGCGGAACACAGGGGGGGTTTACTGAAGCTTTCTTT
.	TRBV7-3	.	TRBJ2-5	CASSLPRTDGRETQYF	TGTGCCAGCAGCTTACCCCGGACAGATGGAAGAGAGACCCAGTACTTC
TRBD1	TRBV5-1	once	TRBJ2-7	CASSLVSGQGYEQYF	TGCGCCAGCAGCTTGGTATCGGGACAGGGCTACGAGCAGTACTTC
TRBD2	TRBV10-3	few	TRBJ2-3	CAISVGASGVPQYF	TGTGCCATCAGTGTTGGGGCTAGCGGTGTTCCGCAGTATTTT
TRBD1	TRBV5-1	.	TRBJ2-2	CASSLGQGIGELFF	TGCGCCAGCAGCTTGGGACAGGGGATCGGGGAGCTGTTTTTT
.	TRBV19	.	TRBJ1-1	CASSTRHLRGTEAFF	TGTGCCAGTAGTACTCGACACCTACGAGGGACTGAAGCTTTCTTT
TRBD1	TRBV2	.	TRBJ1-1	CASSPGQGMGEAFF	TGTGCCAGCAGTCCGGGACAGGGGATGGGTGAAGCTTTCTTT